A selection of T cell receptor beta chains follows, all from one sample in a study of T cells in Graves' hyperthyroidism and ophthalmopathy. TCRdb analysed the multiplex PCR reads with MiXCR anew, one entry per CDR3 protein. Of about 290,000 distinct CDR3 sequences listed, about 18% are singletons. Source material: blood. Every receptor here comes from a woman in her sixties or seventies with Graves' ophthalmopathy. Both conserved end residues are part of each CDR3. The D gene is left open where the match is weak.

-,TRBV7-9,TRBJ1-4,CASSLVAGKLANEKLFF
-,TRBV20-1,TRBJ2-7,CSAPALGQRPGGQRPSYEQYF
-,TRBV7-9,TRBJ2-5,CASSLEGRETQYF
-,TRBV7-8,TRBJ2-7,CASSLELGLGYEQYF
TRBD1,TRBV7-2,TRBJ1-1,CASSQGQGSSGAFF
-,TRBV25-1,TRBJ2-1,CAIPLWKGLTYNEQFF
TRBD1,TRBV12-3/TRBV12-4,TRBJ1-2,CASSLSGQGARFYTF
-,TRBV9,TRBJ2-7,CASSVEPTPPDYEQYF
-,TRBV6-2/TRBV6-3,TRBJ1-2,CASSSVPYGYTF
TRBD1,TRBV28,TRBJ1-5,CASNTQGEFAPQHF
-,TRBV20-1,TRBJ2-3,CSTLRTGTDTQYF
TRBD1,TRBV7-6,TRBJ2-1,CASSLGGTGHQFF
TRBD1,TRBV11-2,TRBJ2-7,CASSLRQGARYEQYF
-,TRBV19,TRBJ2-5,CASSRWETQYF
-,TRBV5-8,TRBJ1-1,CASSPFFNTEAFF
TRBD1,TRBV18,TRBJ2-1,CASSPPTGVYYEQFF
TRBD1,TRBV12-3/TRBV12-4,TRBJ2-1,CASSLGGQGSYNEQFF
-,TRBV6-5,TRBJ2-6,CASSYRWLSGANVLTF
TRBD1,TRBV5-1,TRBJ1-2,CASSLGHTDRSGGYTF
TRBD1,TRBV19,TRBJ1-5,CASRQGPSSNQPQHF
TRBD2,TRBV27,TRBJ2-2,CASSPGLAELNTGELFF
TRBD1,TRBV2,TRBJ1-5,CASSPTGGGQPQHF
TRBD2,TRBV29-1,-,CSVERGRSYNEQYF
-,TRBV20-1,TRBJ1-1,CSASQGVMNTEAFF
-,TRBV20-1,TRBJ1-5,CSARDRGRGVSNQPQHF
TRBD2,TRBV19,TRBJ2-1,CASSSSGRAFEQFF
-,TRBV20-1,TRBJ1-4,CSASSTNEKLFF
-,TRBV7-6,TRBJ2-1,CASSHDGNSYNEQFF
-,TRBV19,TRBJ2-3,CASRTTSADTQYF
-,TRBV9,TRBJ1-2,CASSVEQGPFYGYTF
-,TRBV7-9,TRBJ2-1,CASLGEVYNEQFF
-,TRBV6-2/TRBV6-3,TRBJ2-2,CASSYVRDTGELFF
-,TRBV7-2,TRBJ2-7,CASSFGYHYEQYF
-,TRBV7-2,TRBJ2-5,CASSLAATAQETQYF
TRBD2,TRBV27,TRBJ2-5,CASSPPDGSGRRETQYF
-,TRBV3-1,TRBJ1-1,CASSPPLRGNTEAFF
-,TRBV11-1,TRBJ2-4,CASSFLSSDYIQYF
-,TRBV5-1,TRBJ2-1,CASSFGTYNEQFF
-,TRBV4-1,TRBJ1-1,CASSQVRGVEAFF
TRBD1,TRBV18,TRBJ1-1,CASSTQGGVTEAFF
TRBD1,TRBV10-3,TRBJ1-4,CAISDTGTENEKLFF
-,TRBV19,TRBJ1-1,CASSIGGEAFF
-,TRBV12-5,TRBJ1-1,CASGLLGHGEMNTEAFF
TRBD1,TRBV19,TRBJ1-5,CASTRTGNSNQPQHF
-,TRBV13,TRBJ2-3,CASSLDLAADTQYF
-,TRBV10-3,TRBJ2-3,CAIRQQQLSTDTQYF
TRBD1,TRBV2,TRBJ1-2,CASSGTGANYGYTF
-,TRBV11-2,TRBJ2-3,CASSLAYRDALDTQYF
-,TRBV28,TRBJ2-1,CASRTRAPTNNEQFF
TRBD2,TRBV7-2,TRBJ2-1,CASSDQGLAGHNEQFF
-,TRBV10-3,TRBJ2-3,CAISESTGTGDTQYF